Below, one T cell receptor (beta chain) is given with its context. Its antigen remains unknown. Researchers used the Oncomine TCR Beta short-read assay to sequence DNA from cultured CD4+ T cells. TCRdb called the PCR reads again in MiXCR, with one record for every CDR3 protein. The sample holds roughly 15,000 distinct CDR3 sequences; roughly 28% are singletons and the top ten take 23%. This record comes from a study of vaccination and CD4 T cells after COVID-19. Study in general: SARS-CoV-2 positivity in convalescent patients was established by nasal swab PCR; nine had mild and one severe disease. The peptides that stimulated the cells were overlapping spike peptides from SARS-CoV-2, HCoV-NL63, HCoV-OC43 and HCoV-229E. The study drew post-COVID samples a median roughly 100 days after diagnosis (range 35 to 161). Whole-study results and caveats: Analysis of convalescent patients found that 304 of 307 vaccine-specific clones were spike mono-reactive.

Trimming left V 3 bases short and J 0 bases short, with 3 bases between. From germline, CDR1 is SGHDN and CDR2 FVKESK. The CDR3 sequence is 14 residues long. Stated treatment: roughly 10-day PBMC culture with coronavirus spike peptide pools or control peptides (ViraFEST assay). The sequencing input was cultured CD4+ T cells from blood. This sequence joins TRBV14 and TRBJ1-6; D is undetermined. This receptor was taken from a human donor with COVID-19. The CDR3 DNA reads TGTGCCAGCAGCCACCGCTCCTATAATTCACCCCTCCACTTT. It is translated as CASSHRSYNSPLHF.